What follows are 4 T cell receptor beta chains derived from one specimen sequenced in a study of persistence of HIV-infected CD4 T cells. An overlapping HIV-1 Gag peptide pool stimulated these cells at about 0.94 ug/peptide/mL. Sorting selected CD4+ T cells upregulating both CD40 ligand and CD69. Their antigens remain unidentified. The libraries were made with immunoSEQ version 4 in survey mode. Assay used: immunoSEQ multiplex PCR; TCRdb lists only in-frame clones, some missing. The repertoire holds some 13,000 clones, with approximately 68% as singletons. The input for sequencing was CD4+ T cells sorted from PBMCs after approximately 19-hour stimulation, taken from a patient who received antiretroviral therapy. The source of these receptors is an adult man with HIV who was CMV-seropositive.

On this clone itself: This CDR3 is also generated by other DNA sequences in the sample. DNA of the CDR3: TGTGCCAGCAGCCAAGTAGGTTCCTATAATTCACCCCTCCACTTT. Protein sequence: CASSQVGSYNSPLHF. The chain uses TRBV14 and TRBJ1-6; the D is unclear. Germline V gene sequence: CDR1 SGHDN, CDR2 FVKESK. V lost 1 base, J lost 1 base, and 5 bases lay in between. The CDR3 loop spans 15 amino acids.

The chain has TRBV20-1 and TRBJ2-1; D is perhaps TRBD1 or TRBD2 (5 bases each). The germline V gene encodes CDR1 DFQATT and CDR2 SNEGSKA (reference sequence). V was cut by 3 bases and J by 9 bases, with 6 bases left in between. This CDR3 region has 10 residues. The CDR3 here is CSASGAEQFF. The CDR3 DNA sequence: TGCAGTGCTAGCGGGGCTGAGCAGTTCTTC.

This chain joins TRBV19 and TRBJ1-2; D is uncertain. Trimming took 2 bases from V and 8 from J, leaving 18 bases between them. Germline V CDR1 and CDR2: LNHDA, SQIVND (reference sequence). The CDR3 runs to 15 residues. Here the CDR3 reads CASSILPDGNRGYTF. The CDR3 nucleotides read TGTGCCAGTAGTATACTCCCGGACGGGAATCGGGGCTACACCTTC.

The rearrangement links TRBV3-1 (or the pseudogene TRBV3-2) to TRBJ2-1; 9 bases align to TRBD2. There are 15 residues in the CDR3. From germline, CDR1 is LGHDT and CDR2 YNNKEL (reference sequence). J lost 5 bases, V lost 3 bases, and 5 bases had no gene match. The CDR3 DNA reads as TGTGCCAGCAGCCATATAGCGGGAGATGACAATGAGCAGTTCTTC. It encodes CASSHIAGDDNEQFF.